This TCR beta chain was documented in a study of blood T cell repertoires in COVID-19. Study context: T cells, B-cell-depleted T cells, or PBMCs provided the cDNA or gDNA that served as material.

The CDR3 has 13 residues. Germline values: CDR1 WSHSY, CDR2 SAAADI. V lost 3 bases and J 6 bases, leaving 12 bases between the germline ends. Original processing notes: The authors estimated nucleated cell counts from reference gene primer amplification. This table comes from immunoSEQ multiplex PCR, and its TCRdb copy is limited to in-frame clones, with some not included. The D gene and trimming were derived from the DNA, and the V and J assignments and clone size from that table. The data contain roughly 250,000 clones, nearly 90% of them singletons. This sequence joins TRBV10-2 and TRBJ2-7, with D uncertain. This clonotype was sampled from a woman aged 40 to 50 who had recovered from COVID-19. The specimen was peripheral blood. The DNA for the CDR3 is TGCGCCAGCAGTGAAGAACCTTTACTCGAGCAGTACTTC. As protein: CASSEEPLLEQYF.